These 28 T cell receptor beta chains originate from one sample sequenced in a study of blood T cell repertoires in COVID-19. Libraries were prepared by immunoSEQ multiplex PCR; TCRdb keeps only in-frame clonotypes and omits some of them. The sample records over 80,000 clones, about 89% being singletons. The sample comprised peripheral blood. The receptor set was obtained from a human donor in a cohort sampled during active COVID-19.

This chain connects TRBV5-8 to TRBJ2-7; D is perhaps TRBD1 (6 bases). Trimming pared 0 bases from V and 0 bases from J, leaving 7 bases between. Germline CDR1 and CDR2: SGHTS and YDEGEE. The CDR3 spans 14 residues. CDR3 DNA sequence: TGTGCCAGCAGCTTGGGGGACAACTCCTACGAGCAGTACTTC. It encodes CASSLGDNSYEQYF.

The genes are TRBV7-3 and TRBJ1-2, with D hard to call. V was pared by 3 bases and J by 7 bases, with 12 bases between. This CDR3 contains 13 residues. CDR1 is SGHTA and CDR2 is FQGTGA in the germline V gene. The CDR3 spells CASSLTNLGGYTF. Written as DNA, the CDR3 is TGTGCCAGCAGCTTGACAAACTTAGGTGGCTACACCTTC. The whole variable domain, filled in from reference TRBV7-3 and TRBJ1-2, reads GAGVSQTPSNKVTEKGKYVELRCDPISGHTALYWYRQSLGQGPEFLIYFQGTGAADDSGLPNDRFFAVRPEGSVSTLKIQRTERGDSAVYLCASSLTNLGGYTFGSGTRLTVV.

This clone turned up a few times. The gene calls are TRBV4-2 and TRBJ2-1, with 7 bases aligning to TRBD1. This CDR3 is 11 amino acids long. Trimming took 11 bases from V and 5 from J; bases not matched to a gene: 3. Germline V gene lookup returns CDR1 LGHNA and CDR2 YNFKEQ. The CDR3 loop reads CAATGHNEQFF. The CDR3 DNA sequence: TGTGCCGCGACAGGGCACAATGAGCAGTTCTTC.

The table lists this clone with many counts. The V gene is TRBV3-1 (or the pseudogene TRBV3-2), the J gene TRBJ2-7; 11 bases match TRBD1. Germline lookup yields CDR1 LGHDT and CDR2 YNNKEL (reference sequence). The CDR3 is made up of 14 amino acids. V dropped 6 bases and J dropped 4; count of bases not matched to a gene: 5. Here the CDR3 DNA reads TGTGCCAGCAGGGGACAGGGGGGGATTTACGAGCAGTACTTC. Translation: CASRGQGGIYEQYF.

The chain combines TRBV10-3 with TRBJ2-7; D unresolved. The CDR3 covers 15 residues. The germline gives CDR1 ENHRY, CDR2 SYGVKD. The germline V and J ends were trimmed by 0 bases and 2 bases, with 11 bases remaining between them. The CDR3 DNA reads TGTGCCATCAGTGAGTCGGAACAGAGACCCTACGAGCAGTACTTC. This sequence encodes CAISESEQRPYEQYF.

This clone was seen a handful of times. Within the sample, other DNA sequences also encode this same CDR3. The rearrangement joins TRBV10-3 to TRBJ1-5, with D possibly TRBD1 on 6 matching bases. The CDR3 is 13 residues long. V was pared by 0 bases and J by 7 bases, with 7 bases between. The V gene's germline CDR1 is ENHRY and CDR2 SYGVKD. The DNA for the CDR3 is TGTGCCATCAGTGAGTCCAGGGGCCAGCCCCAGCATTTT. This sequence encodes CAISESRGQPQHF.

The chain uses TRBV4-1 and TRBJ1-1; 8 bases map to TRBD1. With 3 bases clipped from V and 6 bases from J, the junction kept 12 bases outside the gene matches. This CDR3 is 16 amino acids long. Germline assignment: CDR1 MGHRA and CDR2 YSYEKL. CDR3 DNA sequence: TGCGCCAGCAGCCAGGACAGGACAGGGAGGTTTTCTGAAGCTTTCTTT. As protein: CASSQDRTGRFSEAFF.

The chain recombines TRBV7-9 with TRBJ1-1, with D unclear. V lost 5 bases, J lost 0 bases, and 10 bases lay in between. The V gene's germline CDR1 is SEHNR and CDR2 FQNEAQ (reference sequence). This CDR3 comprises 14 residues. This chain's CDR3 is CASSTSTVNTEAFF. CDR3 coding DNA: TGTGCCAGCAGCACCTCAACGGTGAACACTGAAGCTTTCTTT.

The rearrangement links TRBV28 to TRBJ1-2; D unclear. Between the trimmed V and J ends, which lost 2 bases and 2 bases, there was a span of 6 bases. The CDR3 totals 13 residues. From germline, CDR1 is MDHEN and CDR2 SYDVKM. The CDR3 reads CASSLTANYGYTF. The CDR3 nucleotides are TGTGCCAGCAGTTTAACAGCCAACTATGGCTACACCTTC.

The rearrangement joins TRBV6-5 to TRBJ2-1, with 9 bases fitting TRBD2. J gave up 4 bases and V 7 bases, and 5 bases lay outside the gene matches. The CDR3 consists of 14 residues. Looked up from germline, CDR1 is MNHEY and CDR2 is SVGAGI. CDR3 sequence: CASMTAGGYNEQFF. CDR3 DNA: TGTGCCAGCATGACAGCGGGAGGATACAATGAGCAGTTCTTC.

The V call is TRBV28, the J call TRBJ2-7; tentatively, D is TRBD2 (5 bases). Germline CDR1 reads MDHEN; CDR2 reads SYDVKM. This CDR3 is built from 14 residues. Trimming removed 8 bases from V and 0 bases from J, with 14 bases in between. The CDR3 loop reads CASRWVGSSYEQYF. CDR3 DNA sequence: TGTGCCAGCCGGTGGGTGGGGAGCTCCTACGAGCAGTACTTC.

V gene TRBV7-9 combines with J gene TRBJ2-7; D ambiguous. The V gene lost 7 bases and the J gene lost 0 bases, with 10 bases spanning the gap. The length of the CDR3 is 13 residues. Germline lookup yields CDR1 SEHNR and CDR2 FQNEAQ (reference sequence). The CDR3 is CASMAPLSYEQYF. The DNA for the CDR3 is TGTGCCAGCATGGCTCCTCTCTCCTACGAGCAGTACTTC.

The chain's CDR3 is CASSLTGQGRVSNTGELFF. The CDR3 DNA sequence: TGCGCCAGCAGCCTTACAGGACAGGGGCGGGTTTCCAACACCGGGGAGCTGTTTTTT. The chain employs TRBV5-1 and TRBJ2-2, with TRBD1 matching over 9 bases. Germline CDR1 and CDR2: SGHRS and YFSETQ. J lost 2 bases, V lost 4 bases, and 15 bases had no gene match. CDR3 length: 19 amino acids.

The chain has TRBV5-8 and TRBJ2-2; the D is unclear. Trimming took 1 base from V and 0 from J, leaving 22 bases between them. This CDR3 is 20 amino acids long. CDR1 and CDR2 from the germline V gene are SGHTS and YDEGEE. The CDR3 DNA follows: TGTGCCAGCAGCTTGATTGGAGACCCCTACTTCACCTCGAACACCGGGGAGCTGTTTTTT. Amino acids: CASSLIGDPYFTSNTGELFF.

This chain uses TRBV5-1 with TRBJ2-7; 10 bases fit TRBD1. V dropped 3 bases and J dropped 2; count of bases not matched to a gene: 2. The CDR3 consists of 14 residues. The germline gives CDR1 SGHRS, CDR2 YFSETQ. In DNA form, the CDR3 reads TGCGCCAGCAGCTACGGGACAGGGGCCTACGAGCAGTACTTC. Its translation: CASSYGTGAYEQYF.

The J gene is TRBJ2-1, the V gene TRBV6-2 or TRBV6-3; 7 nucleotides match TRBD1. This CDR3 is built from 19 residues. Germline values: CDR1 MNHEY, CDR2 SVGEGT. J lost 0 bases, V lost 1 base, and 12 bases had no gene match. CDR3 sequence: CASSYYTGASGSSYNEQFF. The CDR3 nucleotides are TGTGCCAGCAGTTACTACACAGGGGCTAGTGGAAGCTCCTACAATGAGCAGTTCTTC.

This chain uses TRBV10-2 with TRBJ2-7, with 7 bases fitting TRBD2. This CDR3 has 14 amino acids. After removal of 7 bases from V and 0 bases from J, the junction contained 6 bases not matched to a gene. Germline V lookup: CDR1 WSHSY, CDR2 SAAADI. The CDR3 is CASIPSGSSYEQYF. CDR3 nucleotide sequence: TGCGCCAGCATTCCTAGCGGCAGCTCCTACGAGCAGTACTTC.

The V gene is TRBV11-1, the J gene TRBJ2-3; 7 bases are a match to TRBD1. The CDR3 length is 16 residues. Looked up from germline, CDR1 is SGHAT and CDR2 is FQDESV (reference sequence). The J segment lost 0 bases and the V segment lost 5 bases, leaving 8 bases of the junction unmatched. CDR3 residues: CASSRDRVRSTDTQYF. The CDR3 DNA follows: TGTGCCAGCAGCCGCGACAGGGTAAGGAGCACAGATACGCAGTATTTT.

This chain uses TRBV6-5 with TRBJ1-2; TRBD1 matches 9 bases. The CDR3 is made up of 15 amino acids. Germline V gene sequence: CDR1 MNHEY, CDR2 SVGAGI. V lost 7 bases to trimming and J lost 3 bases; unmatched junction nucleotides: 9. The CDR3 sequence is CASKEMDRGDYGYTF. As DNA, the CDR3 is TGTGCCAGCAAGGAAATGGACAGGGGAGACTATGGCTACACCTTC.

J is TRBJ2-5 and V is TRBV6-5, with TRBD1 identical over 7 bases. The ends lost 7 bases at V and 2 bases at J; junction bases unmatched: 4. CDR1 is MNHEY, CDR2 SVGAGI, per germline. CDR3 length equals 13 residues. The CDR3 reads CASTLGQQETQYF. The CDR3 DNA is TGTGCCAGCACTCTGGGACAGCAAGAGACCCAGTACTTC.

J is TRBJ2-1 and V is TRBV28, with 9 nucleotides matching TRBD1. The CDR3 runs 16 residues. Germline-derived CDR1 and CDR2 are MDHEN and SYDVKM. The V segment lost 6 bases and the J segment 2 bases; nucleotides outside the gene matches: 8. The CDR3 region has the DNA TGTGCCAGCAGCGAGAACAGGGGGCGCACCTACAATGAGCAGTTCTTC. Its translation: CASSENRGRTYNEQFF.

The chain links TRBV6-5 to TRBJ1-5; 8 bases are shared with TRBD1. V shed 5 bases, J shed 4 bases, and the junction held 7 bases outside the gene matches. CDR1 is MNHEY, CDR2 SVGAGI, per germline. The CDR3 loop spans 15 amino acids. CDR3 residues: CASSHGQGDNQPQHF. The CDR3 bases are TGTGCCAGCAGTCACGGACAGGGTGATAATCAGCCCCAGCATTTT.

The chain carries TRBV6-2 or TRBV6-3 and TRBJ2-1; 12 positions match TRBD2. Germline CDR1 MNHEY, CDR2 SVGEGT. The CDR3 consists of 18 residues. V was clipped by 0 bases and J by 3 bases; unmatched bases: 6. CDR3 sequence reads: CASSYSILAGGIYNEQFF. The CDR3 DNA reads TGTGCCAGCAGTTACTCGATCCTAGCGGGAGGGATCTACAATGAGCAGTTCTTC.

The chain is built from TRBV23-1 and TRBJ2-5, with a weak D call TRBD2 (5 bases). TRBV23-1 is an ORF; its function is uncertain. This CDR3 spans 14 amino acids. V lost 4 bases to trimming and J lost 1 base, with 10 bases between them. CDR3 in amino acids: CASSRGLLQETQYF. CDR3 bases: TGCGCCAGCAGTCGCGGGTTGCTCCAAGAGACCCAGTACTTC.

In nucleotides, the CDR3 is TGTGCCAGCAGCCACCCCGAAACCGGGAAAGTAGACTACGAGCAGTACTTC. This sequence encodes CASSHPETGKVDYEQYF. The rearrangement joins TRBV14 to TRBJ2-7; D is perhaps TRBD2 (5 bases). Germline-derived CDR1 and CDR2 are SGHDN and FVKESK. The CDR3 runs to 17 residues. V was shortened by 3 bases and J by 3 bases, with 21 bases between the two germline ends.

The chain links TRBV28 to TRBJ1-1; weak D call: TRBD1 (6 bases). CDR1 MDHEN and CDR2 SYDVKM come from the germline V gene. V was cut by 6 bases and J by 1 base, with 18 bases left in between. The CDR3 length is 16 residues. In DNA, the CDR3 is TGTGCCAGCAGCCCATCTCAATGGACAGAGAACACTGAAGCTTTCTTT. It is translated as CASSPSQWTENTEAFF.

The rearrangement links TRBV7-9 to TRBJ2-4; TRBD2 matches at 11 bases. There are 14 residues in the CDR3. CDR1 is SEHNR and CDR2 is FQNEAQ in the germline V gene (reference sequence). Trimming cost V 5 bases and J 6 bases; bases outside gene matches: 3. The CDR3 DNA reads TGTGCCAGCAGCCCTCTAGCGGGGGGAAACATTCAGTACTTC. Translation: CASSPLAGGNIQYF.

This clone was seen a single time. The rearrangement links TRBV11-2 to TRBJ1-6; 7 bases are a match to TRBD1. CDR1 and CDR2 from the germline V gene are SGHAT and FQNNGV. The CDR3 contains 14 residues. J was trimmed by 8 bases and V by 5 bases; bases with no gene match: 6. The CDR3 nucleotides are TGTGCCAGCAGCCCGAGGACAGGTGATTCACCCCTCCACTTT. It specifies CASSPRTGDSPLHF.